The sequence of this T cell receptor (beta chain) was determined in a study of blood T cell repertoires in COVID-19. TCRdb's copy holds only in-frame clones and misses some; the assay was immunoSEQ multiplex PCR. Among over 200,000 clones listed, about nine tenths were seen once. This CDR3 is built from 14 residues. Germline assignment: CDR1 SGHDN and CDR2 FVKESK. The V gene lost 3 bases and the J gene lost 0 bases, with 5 bases spanning the gap. The chain joins TRBV14 to TRBJ2-2; D uncertain. This receptor was obtained from a man aged 35-49 years with acute or convalescent COVID-19. Sequenced: peripheral blood. The CDR3: CASSQSANTGELFF. In nucleotides, the CDR3 is TGTGCCAGCAGCCAGAGCGCGAACACCGGGGAGCTGTTTTTT.